Detailed here is one T cell receptor beta chain. The method was immunoSEQ multiplex PCR; TCRdb's version includes in-frame clones alone and lacks a portion of them. The sample contains a few hundred thousand clones, more than 85% of which appear only once. CDR1 and CDR2 from the germline V gene are LNHDA and SQIVND (reference sequence). The CDR3 consists of 16 residues. Trimming left V 5 bases short and J 0 bases short, with 17 bases between. The data were taken from a study of blood T cell repertoires in COVID-19. Study-level background: From the United States, Italy and Spain came samples of acute and convalescent COVID-19.

This TCR was sampled from a woman aged 25 to 45 who had recovered from COVID-19. The chain recombines TRBV19 with TRBJ2-7, with D perhaps matching TRBD1 (6 bases). Sequencing input: PBMCs or T cells enriched from blood (not recorded which). CDR3 coding DNA: TGTGCCAGTAGTGTCCAAGGGGACACGAGCTCCTACGAGCAGTACTTC. Translated, it gives CASSVQGDTSSYEQYF.